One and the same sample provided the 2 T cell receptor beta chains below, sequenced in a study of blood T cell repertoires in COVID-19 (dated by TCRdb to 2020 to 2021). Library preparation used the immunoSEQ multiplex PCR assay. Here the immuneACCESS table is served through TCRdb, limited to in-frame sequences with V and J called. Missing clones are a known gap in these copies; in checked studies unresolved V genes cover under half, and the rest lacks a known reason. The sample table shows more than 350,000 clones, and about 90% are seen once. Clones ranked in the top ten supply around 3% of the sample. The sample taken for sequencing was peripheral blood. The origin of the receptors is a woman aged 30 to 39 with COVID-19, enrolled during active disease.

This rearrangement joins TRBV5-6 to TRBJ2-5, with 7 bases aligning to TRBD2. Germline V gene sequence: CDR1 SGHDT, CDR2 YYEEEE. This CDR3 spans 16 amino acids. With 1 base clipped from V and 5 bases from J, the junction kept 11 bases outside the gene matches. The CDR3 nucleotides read TGTGCCAGCAGCTTGTTCGCAGCGGGAAGGGTTGAGACCCAGTACTTC. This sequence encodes CASSLFAAGRVETQYF.

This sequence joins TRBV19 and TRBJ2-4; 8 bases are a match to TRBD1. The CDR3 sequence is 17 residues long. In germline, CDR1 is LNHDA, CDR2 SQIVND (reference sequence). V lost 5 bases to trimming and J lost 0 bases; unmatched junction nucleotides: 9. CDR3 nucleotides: TGTGCCAGTAGTTTTTCAGGGGGCCCTCTAGCCAAAAACATTCAGTACTTC. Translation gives CASSFSGGPLAKNIQYF.